This T cell receptor beta chain was captured by sequencing in a study of cytomegalovirus exposure and HLA in healthy donors. Study-level results: Reportedly, HLA-A and HLA-B alleles of most subjects were accurately predicted from TCR beta. TRBV6-2, TRBV6-3 and other indistinguishable V segments were excluded. Further analysis, carried out later, found HLA-associated TCR beta chains more clonally expanded than equally common other chains. In a later analysis, an Asian-associated ancestry cluster reportedly showed fewer N-insertions than the roughly 650-donor mean.

Concerning this clone itself: Its antigen remains unknown.

Germline V gene sequence: CDR1 ENHRY, CDR2 SYGVKD. Trimming removed 0 bases from V and 1 base from J, with 18 bases in between. The CDR3 runs 18 residues. The primer mix had 60 Vbeta and 13 Jbeta primers. Only in-frame clones appear in the TCRdb table, and some are missing; sequencing was by immunoSEQ multiplex PCR. The sample has about 160,000 clones; around 74% are singletons. The TCR sequence derives from a man aged 50 or older in good health and CMV-seropositive. The specimen was PBMCs. This chain joins TRBV10-3 and TRBJ1-2, with unresolved D. The CDR3 is CAISESTQFGRDNYGYTF. The CDR3 DNA reads as TGTGCCATCAGTGAGTCAACTCAGTTCGGGCGGGATAACTATGGCTACACCTTC.